This T cell receptor (beta chain) came from a study of spatial heterogeneity in lung cancer. Findings and limits, study-wide: Counts of expanded alpha and beta TCRs within tumors tracked the tumor nonsynonymous mutation count.

TCRdb processed the 5' RACE reads anew with MiXCR; each CDR3 protein has one entry. The sample has roughly 3,800 distinct CDR3 sequences, 4% to 5.5% seen once. Documented time point: sample taken at primary tumor resection. By share of the sample, this clonotype is medium-sized. Antigen specificity is unknown. Since the library was made to target alpha chains, this beta chain is a stray read and its abundance is not meaningful. In germline, CDR1 is MNHNY, CDR2 SVGAGI (reference sequence). The CDR3 is 15 amino acids. Trimming took 5 bases from V and 1 from J; bases not matched to a gene: 5. Sequenced here: lung tumor tissue, sampled at surgery. The TCR sequence derives from a female donor with early-stage non-small cell lung cancer. The V and J genes are TRBV6-6 and TRBJ2-3; the match to TRBD2 covers 8 bases. CDR3 loop: CASSVPGGGTDTQYF. As DNA, the CDR3 is TGTGCCAGCAGTGTCCCGGGAGGGGGCACAGATACGCAGTATTTT.